This T cell receptor beta chain was identified in a study of cytomegalovirus exposure and HLA in healthy donors (dated by TCRdb to between 2016 and 2019). Regarding the research as a whole: An earlier analysis of roughly 630 of the donors reported 250 to 300 Gb of sequence data and roughly 110 million unique TCR beta sequences from 150 million to 200 million T cells. The study was designed to test whether signatures of past pathogen exposure could be identified by cataloging public T cell receptors. The T cell repertoires of under 750 subjects were profiled by immunosequencing and related to cytomegalovirus serostatus. In a later analysis, previously published TCR beta repertoires from 550 to 750 donors were re-analyzed and high-resolution HLA genotyping was added so that TCR occurrence patterns could be studied. HLA typing included class I and class II loci at four-digit resolution. Donor age, sex, ethnicity and CMV serostatus were compiled together with the repertoire data. Of the 300 to 500 genotyped donors, roughly 76% were placed in the genetic ancestry cluster associated with self-reported Caucasian donors. The study combined high-throughput TCR immunosequencing, statistical association of individual TCRs with disease status, and machine learning to predict cytomegalovirus infection status. Besides the first cohort of roughly 660 subjects, a separate validation cohort made up of over 100 different subjects was used. An earlier analysis of 587 of the donors used high-throughput TCR beta sequencing to judge whether each TCR beta V gene segment behaved as functional or pseudogenic. A later genetic analysis used genome-wide SNP genotypes for about 60% of the 666 donors, treating that subset as a discovery cohort. Every repertoire in the discovery cohort had been generated on one and the same sequencing platform. An early release covering roughly 600 HLA-typed donors comprised about 300 gigabases of sequencing data and tens of millions of unique TCR sequences. Because of strong linkage in the cohort, four to six DR-DQ haplotypes were treated as single units for association and clustering. Rather than using new phenotypic data, the later analysis identified candidate immune exposures from TCR beta sequences and from how often those sequences occurred across donors. On average, around 200,000 unique TCR beta nucleotide sequences were sequenced per donor among a few hundred genotyped donors of the cohort, with 15% to 20% of those sequences being non-productive. The number of typed donors differed by locus: about 620-630 for A, B, C, DRB1 and DQB1; 522 for DQA1; 606 for DPA1; and roughly 470 for DPB1. Broader findings and caveats from the paper: A cluster of highly shared sequence variants was judged likely to be a technical artifact of the sequencing pipeline. A later genetic analysis associated a missense DCLRE1C variant with V-gene and J-gene trimming of TCR beta chains, and an independent cohort replicated the association. Because HLA typing was missing for some donors at each locus, association tests included only the typed subset. A later genetic analysis reported fewer N-insertions in productive TCRs among donors in an Asian-associated ancestry cluster than the roughly 620-donor mean. In an earlier analysis of about 540 of the donors, most TCR beta V segments were observed in productive rearrangements about 90% or about 30% of the time, broadly matching IMGT annotations. Only TCR beta chains were sequenced in this cohort, and the absence of alpha or paired-chain data limited detectable features. In a later analysis, TCR association rates were found to vary across HLA loci, with the most associated TCRs seen for DRB1 alleles and the fewest for HLA-C alleles. A later analysis found that HLA-associated TCR beta chains were more clonally expanded and had lower generation probabilities than equally common non-associated chains. Across donors, most TCR sequences were observed very rarely, whereas some public TCRs were present in many individuals. According to a later analysis, parvovirus B19, influenza, CMV and Epstein-Barr virus appeared linked to several top co-occurrence clusters. About 17 rarely observed V segments, including chromosome 9 orphons, were excluded from the earlier analysis of just under 600 of the donors because counts were too low. Assigning TCR associations to individual alleles was difficult when HLA alleles, especially DR and DQ, strongly co-occurred. Sequencing depth was assumed to be roughly uniform across donors in the presence/absence analyses, though that assumption may not hold. According to a later analysis, most CMV-associated TCR beta chains appeared to be HLA-restricted, and the HLA associations seemed to be driven largely by CMV exposure. A further reported finding was that TCR beta sequences accurately predicted the HLA-A and HLA-B alleles for most subjects in the first cohort. Specific HLA alleles were associated with 15,000 to 20,000 TCR beta sequences at a false discovery rate of 0.05 in a later analysis. Cytomegalovirus status was reported to be diagnosed by the classifier with high specificity and sensitivity in both the original and validation cohorts. Some IMGT-functional V segments, including TRBV6-2 and TRBV6-3, could not be told apart with the 87-base-pair reads, so those segments were excluded. A few of the identified cytomegalovirus-associated TCR beta chains were confirmed in vitro to be specific for cytomegalovirus antigens. The authors suggested that the approach could potentially be extended to other disease states and immunological phenotypes. Linkage disequilibrium might explain the correlated functional status among segregating V segments, but an unknown experimental factor could not be ruled out. The only immune exposure information available for the cohort was CMV serostatus. In the study, some 160 TCR beta chains were listed as associated with cytomegalovirus.

Only a few counts were recorded for this clone. It lacks a known antigen. The record has no base qualities; no much larger clone is one base away. The same CDR3 arises from other DNA sequences in this sample as well. Libraries were prepared through the immunoSEQ multiplex PCR assay. A mixture of 60 forward primers for TCR Vbeta segments and 13 reverse primers for TCR Jbeta segments was used in the multiplex PCR. Amplification of the CDR3 region of rearranged TCR beta genes was performed with a multiplex PCR assay on genomic DNA. The amplified TCR beta libraries were sequenced on the Illumina HiSeq System as 87-base-pair reads. In the paper's pipeline: Across the 670 or so repertoires, a later analysis counted approximately 83 million unique TCR beta chains, some 11 million of which were shared by at least two donors. Raw reads were error-corrected and collapsed into unique sequences with a nearest-neighbor algorithm that merged closely related sequences to remove PCR and sequencing errors. V, D and J gene segments were assigned by aligning CDR3 sequences to IMGT reference sequences. For a sequence to be retained, at least a six-nucleotide match to both a V gene segment and a J gene segment was required. A rearrangement was called productive if the CDR3 had no stop codons and remained in frame with V and J, and every other rearrangement was called non-productive. CDR3 was defined by IMGT convention, running from the second conserved V-encoded cysteine to the conserved J-encoded phenylalanine. Sequences without an unambiguous match to a single V gene segment were excluded from the earlier analysis of about 630 of the donors. An earlier analysis of almost 600 of the donors classified V segments as functional when productive rearrangements were above 56.7% and as segregating when the standard deviation between donors was above 5%. A statistical classification framework was developed to diagnose cytomegalovirus status using the catalog of TCR beta chain sequences. A later analysis assigned V and J genes by comparing TCR nucleotide sequences with IMGT/GENE-DB human TR gene sequences. Using the TCRdist pipeline, a later analysis assigned CDR3 sequences along with most-parsimonious VDJ recombination scenarios. In a later analysis, every TCR beta chain was defined by the combination of its CDR3 amino acid sequence and its V-gene family, and reads without a unique V-gene family were dropped. A later analysis removed roughly 590 highly shared, low-generation-probability nucleotide sequences to deal with suspected cross-contamination and a sequencing artifact. For each public chain, a later analysis derived a clonal expansion index from normalized ranks of inferred template counts within each repertoire. Generation probabilities in a later analysis came from a VDJ recombination model fitted to out-of-frame rearrangements, and those results were checked against IGoR. Hypergeometric tests were used in a later analysis to score TCR-TCR, TCR-HLA and TCR-CMV co-occurrence, with a repertoire-size bias correction applied to the TCR pairs. A later analysis estimated false discovery rates by permuting HLA or CMV assignments 20 times. In a later analysis, co-occurring TCRs were grouped using DBSCAN, with TCRdist sequence similarity added in when clustering inside HLA-allele-positive subsets. Co-occurrence clustering excluded repertoires with fewer than 30,000 or more than 120,000 public chains, plus five with anomalous nucleotide sharing. The table comes from immuneACCESS by way of TCRdb, which keeps in-frame sequences with V and J called. Part of the clones is missing from these tables; in studies checked, under half for an unresolved V gene and the rest for unknown reasons. V and J calls and clone size come straight from that table; D and trimming were deduced from the DNA. Present in this sample are around 150,000 clones, roughly 82% of which were seen just once. The top ten hold 5.5% to 6% of the sample.

The CDR3 sequence holds 14 residues, the cysteine and phenylalanine included. Only CDR3 DNA remains: 42 bases, in frame from the first base. Trimming leaves V shorter by 2 bases and J shorter by 4 bases, with the junction holding 5 bases beyond the gene matches. From a lookup of the germline V gene (reference sequence), CDR1 and CDR2 are GTSNPN and SVGIG. In total, roughly 710 healthy bone marrow donors made up the cohort. At the time of sampling, all cohort members were nominally healthy, though unrecorded immune exposures were likely present. The donor was CMV seropositive and belonged to the group of 270 or so seropositive cohort members. Each donor provided a peripheral blood sample, and peripheral blood mononuclear cells were used for TCR beta sequencing. Genomic DNA extraction from the blood cell samples was performed with the Qiagen DNeasy Blood Extraction Kit.

The sequence derives from a man aged 25 to 45 in good health and CMV-seropositive. The sequencing sample was made of PBMCs. The chain links TRBV30 with TRBJ1-3, with 7 bases matching TRBD1. The CDR3 loop reads CAWSPGQTGNTIYF. The DNA reads as follows: TGTGCCTGGAGTCCGGGACAGACCGGAAACACCATATATTTT. The reference TRBV30 and TRBJ1-3 proteins fill in what lies around the CDR3, so the full variable domain reads SQTIHQWPATLVQPVGSPLSLECTVEGTSNPNLYWYRQAAGRGLQLLFYSVGIGQISSEVPQNLSASRPQDRQFILSSKKLLLSDSGFYLCAWSPGQTGNTIYFGEGSWLTVV.